This T cell receptor (beta chain) was found in a study of blood T cells in healthy people across ages. Regarding the study as a whole: Age showed a roughly linear inverse relationship with TCR beta diversity per million T cells. With naive T cell percentage, TCR beta diversity showed a strong correlation.

Donor samples were obtained from healthy Caucasian individuals from Russia, aged 6 to 90. Through a sample-barcoded 5' primer and a J-beta primer mix, a second PCR was run for roughly 6 to 11 cycles. TCRdb passed the 5' RACE reads through MiXCR, listing each CDR3 protein once. The profile covers some 900,000 distinct CDR3 sequences, with about 44% appearing a single time and 13% taken by the ten largest. Details on this clonotype: What it binds is not known.

The sequencing input was blood. This TCR was recovered from a man under 40 in good health.

The chain's CDR3 is CASSYSNAGGPYSKNIQYF. The CDR3 DNA reads TGTGCCAGCAGTTACTCGAACGCGGGGGGGCCGTACAGCAAAAACATTCAGTACTTC. This chain uses TRBV6-2 or TRBV6-3 with TRBJ2-4; 9 positions match TRBD2. CDR1 is MNHEY, CDR2 SVGEGT, per germline. The CDR3 is made up of 19 amino acids. V shed 0 bases and J 3 bases; nucleotides not matched to a gene: 12.